These 4 T cell receptor beta chains share one sample of origin, sequenced in a study of beta chain features in type 1 diabetes. cDNA synthesis used the whole RNA isolate, giving expressed TCRB sequences. Repertoires were generated with immunoSEQ multiplex PCR, while TCRdb's copy carries only in-frame clones and drops some. This sample has some 44,000 clones; 50% occur once, and the top ten carry around 0.25%. Sequences were obtained from stem cell memory CD4+ T cells from blood. These receptors all stem from a woman aged 30 to 39 in good health.

The V call is TRBV2, the J call TRBJ1-2; tentative D call: TRBD1 (5 bases). Germline loops: CDR1 SNHLY, CDR2 FYNNEI. The length of the CDR3 is 16 residues. With 7 bases removed from V and 5 bases from J, the gap between germline ends came to 23 bases. The CDR3 reads CASNPSGGGWRYGYTF. The CDR3, as DNA: TGTGCCAGCAATCCTTCCGGCGGGGGATGGCGATATGGCTACACCTTC.

The chain combines TRBV6-6 with TRBJ1-4, with D unclear. Looked up from germline, CDR1 is MNHNY and CDR2 is SVGAGI (reference sequence). The CDR3 sequence is 16 residues long. The germline V and J ends were trimmed by 5 bases and 5 bases, with 18 bases remaining between them. The CDR3 coding sequence is TGTGCCAGCAGTCCCCCCCTAGGACTGACAAATGAAAAACTGTTTTTT. This gives the protein CASSPPLGLTNEKLFF.

This clone was counted once. The CDR3 is CASSLLAGNYNEQFF. CDR3 bases: TGCGCCAGCAGCTTGTTAGCGGGGAACTACAATGAGCAGTTCTTC. The gene calls are TRBV5-1 and TRBJ2-1, with TRBD2 identical over 8 bases. V was clipped by 1 base and J by 3 bases; unmatched bases: 3. The CDR3 contains 15 residues. The germline V gene encodes CDR1 SGHRS and CDR2 YFSETQ.

The genes are TRBV18 and TRBJ2-2; 11 positions match TRBD1. V dropped 0 bases and J dropped 6; count of bases not matched to a gene: 3. In germline, CDR1 is KGHSH, CDR2 LQKENI. CDR3 length: 16 residues. The CDR3 DNA reads as TGTGCCAGCTCACCACCGGGACAGGGGGAAGCCGGGGAGCTGTTTTTT. Protein: CASSPPGQGEAGELFF. The variable domain in full, completed from reference TRBV18 and TRBJ2-2, reads NAGVMQNPRHLVRRRGQEARLRCSPMKGHSHVYWYRQLPEEGLKFMVYLQKENIIDESGMPKERFSAEFPKEGPSILRIQQVVRGDSAAYFCASSPPGQGEAGELFFGEGSRLTVL.